These 8 T cell receptor beta chains share one sample of origin, sequenced in a study of CD8 T cells in ankylosing spondylitis (dated by TCRdb to about 2017). Library prep was done by 5' RACE. Reads for this sample came from an Illumina HiSeq 2500. TCRdb passed the public sequencing reads through fastp at Q25 and MiXCR, retaining productive beta sequences. For every CDR3 protein sequence, its rows merge into one entry that carries the most common genes and DNA. For this sample the table gives some 300,000 distinct CDR3 sequences, of which around 21% were detected only once. About 3.5% of the sample lies in the top ten. Source material: blood, either unsorted or a sorted T cell fraction (not recorded which). These receptor sequences come from a female donor with ankylosing spondylitis or in good health (not recorded which).

The rearrangement links TRBV5-5 to TRBJ2-5; D is tentatively TRBD1 or TRBD2 (6 bases each). The ends were cut back, 4 bases at V and 2 bases at J, with 18 bases in the middle. The CDR3 spans 16 residues. CDR1 and CDR2 from the germline V gene are SGHKS and YYEKEE (reference sequence). DNA for the CDR3: TGTGCCAGCAGCCAAACCCCCCGGGGGCAGCAAGAGACCCAGTACTTC. Its translation is CASSQTPRGQQETQYF.

This chain links TRBV10-3 with TRBJ2-7; 10 bases map to TRBD2. Germline lookup yields CDR1 ENHRY and CDR2 SYGVKD. This CDR3 is 15 amino acids long. V lost 10 bases and J lost 3; bases outside the gene matches: 12. The CDR3 reads CATRSVLAGVYEQYF. CDR3 DNA: TGTGCCACCAGAAGCGTCCTAGCGGGAGTCTACGAGCAGTACTTC.

This clonotype was observed at least ten times. The rearrangement joins TRBV5-1 to TRBJ2-1; the match to TRBD2 covers 7 bases. This CDR3 is built from 16 residues. CDR1 and CDR2 (germline): SGHRS, YFSETQ. Losses at the gene ends were 3 bases for V and 0 bases for J; bases not matched to a gene: 6. The CDR3 sequence: CASSSGGSLSYNEQFF. DNA for the CDR3: TGCGCCAGCAGCTCCGGCGGGAGCCTCTCCTACAATGAGCAGTTCTTC.

The sample holds many counts of this clonotype. The CDR3 reads CASWRSGANVLTF. The CDR3 DNA follows: TGTGCCAGCTGGCGCTCTGGGGCCAACGTCCTGACTTTC. The chain combines TRBV12-3 or TRBV12-4 with TRBJ2-6; unclear D gene. Deletions cut 8 bases from V and 0 bases from J, with 5 bases between. This CDR3 comprises 13 residues.

Only a few counts were recorded for this clonotype. The V call is TRBV7-7, the J call TRBJ2-2, with D hard to call. The CDR3 sequence is 13 residues long. Trimming pared 5 bases from V and 6 bases from J, leaving 10 bases between. Germline CDR1 is SSHAT and CDR2 is FNYEAQ (reference sequence). The CDR3 sequence: CASSHERSGELFF. In DNA, the CDR3 is TGTGCCAGCAGCCACGAGAGGTCCGGGGAGCTGTTTTTT. Complete variable domain (other parts from reference TRBV7-7 and TRBJ2-2): GAGVSQSPRYKVTKRGQDVTLRCDPISSHATLYWYQQALGQGPEFLTYFNYEAQPDKSGLPSDRFSAERPEGSISTLTIQRTEQRDSAMYRCASSHERSGELFFGEGSRLTVL.

The V gene is TRBV6-5, the J gene TRBJ1-2; TRBD1 aligns across 8 bases. The V gene end was trimmed by 2 bases and the J gene end by 6 bases; junction bases not matched to a gene: 17. This CDR3 is 18 amino acids long. The germline V gene encodes CDR1 MNHEY and CDR2 SVGAGI. The CDR3 protein is CASSYVGNRGSREDGYTF. The CDR3 DNA follows: TGTGCCAGCAGTTACGTCGGGAACAGGGGGAGCCGAGAGGATGGCTACACCTTC.

The J gene is TRBJ2-7, the V gene TRBV2, with TRBD1 matching over 8 bases. The CDR3 is 14 residues long. Germline V gene data show CDR1 as SNHLY and CDR2 as FYNNEI. Trimming cost V 4 bases and J 2 bases; bases outside gene matches: 4. The CDR3 reads CASSAGTGAYEQYF. CDR3 DNA sequence: TGTGCCAGCAGTGCCGGGACAGGAGCCTACGAGCAGTACTTC.

CDR3 region: CARPRGGRGSSYEQYF. The CDR3 DNA is TGTGCCAGACCCCGAGGGGGAAGGGGTAGTTCCTACGAGCAGTACTTC. This chain links TRBV5-3 with TRBJ2-7, with D maybe TRBD1 (6 bases). TRBV5-3 is labeled an ORF, and its function is uncertain. This CDR3 is built from 16 residues. With 7 bases removed from V and 1 base from J, the gap between germline ends came to 21 bases.